This TCR beta chain is drawn from a study of T cells in Graves' hyperthyroidism and ophthalmopathy (dated by TCRdb to the late 2010s). Turning to the overall study: To identify TCR V-J signatures that set the groups apart, the researchers used a discovery cohort of more than 95 patients, made up of 40 to 45 with Graves' ophthalmopathy and 57 with stable Graves' hyperthyroidism. Prospective prediction of ophthalmopathy was tested in an independent validation cohort of 18 to 20 hyperthyroidism patients and 17 patients who later progressed to ophthalmopathy. The 75 to 100 discovery patients were randomly split 7:3 into training and test sets. In about six Graves' hyperthyroidism patients, the study also compared T-cell repertoires from thyroid tissue with T-cell repertoires from blood. After blood sampling, hyperthyroidism patients were treated with methimazole at a starting dose of 30 mg daily, and ophthalmopathy patients were treated with high-dose intravenous methylprednisolone. According to the paper, TCR Vbeta CDR3 sequencing was carried out on some 130 peripheral blood samples, which came from around 43 ophthalmopathy, around 75 hyperthyroidism and roughly 17 progressor patients. The full study reports these points: A 13 V-J signature model separated ophthalmopathy from stable hyperthyroidism, with just over 85% sensitivity and 81.08% specificity in cross-validation and 80%/75% in testing. Blood samples also contained most of the expanded thyroid clonotypes (frequency above 0.001), which suggests that blood repertoires may reflect thyroid immune responses. Sample size was not statistically predetermined, and blinding of investigators to group allocation was not performed. In validation, progression to ophthalmopathy was predicted by the model with around 70% sensitivity and 72% to 85% specificity, a median of roughly six months before onset.

Graves' hyperthyroidism was defined as stable when no progression to ophthalmopathy occurred over 18 months of follow-up. Hyperthyroidism patients were newly diagnosed, with disease duration under 2 months, and aged 18 to 65 years. Exclusion was applied to patients with uncontrolled infections, other autoimmune diseases, pregnancy or lactation. Clinical symptoms, serum thyroxine and TRAb, thyroid ultrasound, and orbital computed tomography formed the basis for the diagnoses. Trizol reagent was used to extract total RNA, and RNA quality was then checked on an Agilent 2100 Bioanalyzer. The sample holds one count of this clonotype. It has no known antigen specificity. Base qualities are not provided; no much larger clone lies one nucleotide away. A single read offers scant evidence. TCR beta CDR3 regions were amplified from RNA transcripts. The first round of RT-PCR for the TCR CDR3 was performed with the HTBI primer set and the Qiagen OneStep RT-PCR kit. The libraries were constructed in a second round of multiplex PCR and then size-selected and purified. Libraries were sequenced paired-end with 100 bp reads on an Illumina HiSeq2000. For the original study's pipeline: SOAPnuke was used to process the raw data, with reads discarded if the reads contained adapters or uncalled bases, had a mean Phred below 15, or lacked an exact constant-primer or identifier match. COPE v1.2.5 was used to merge high-quality paired reads, and clonotypes were defined as unique nucleotide sequences. MiTCR v1.1 was used to align the clonotypes against IMGT TRBV, TRBD and TRBJ reference segments. Only V-J combinations with frequency above 0.0001, covering about 99% of repertoires, were analysed. A TCS score was defined as the ratio of F50 (clonal expansion) to E x V (chaos), with BLOSUM62-based TCRdist applied between CDR3 peptides within each V-J. Welch's t-statistics and random forest reduced fewer than 550 V-J features to 13, which were used in a naive Bayes classifier (R e1071). The Morisita-Horn index was used to measure how similar the thyroid and blood repertoires were. The raw public data were reprocessed by TCRdb itself: fastp quality trimming at Q25, MiXCR clonotype calling, in-frame beta chains only. Each entry merges the rows of one CDR3 protein and shows their most common DNA and genes. It is TCRdb's table, rather than the study itself, that gives the V and J calls and clone size. This sample lists a few hundred thousand distinct CDR3 sequences; approximately 44% were detected once. The top ten constitute around 8% of the sample.

The CDR3 numbers 14 residues from cysteine through phenylalanine. Kept here is only the CDR3 DNA, which spans 42 bases and is read in frame from base 1. As encoded in the germline V gene, CDR1 is SQVTM while CDR2 is ANQGSEA. V ends up 7 bases short and J 1 base short, with an unmatched junction base count of 9. The sequenced material came from peripheral blood or thyroid tissue (not recorded which). The chain uses TRBV29-1 and TRBJ1-1; 7 bases in the middle match TRBD1. This sequence originates from a woman aged 18-30 years with Graves' hyperthyroidism. The CDR3 protein is CSGRGALGNTEAFF. The sequenced DNA: TGCAGCGGCAGGGGGGCTTTGGGGAACACTGAAGCTTTCTTT.